Listed here are 10 T cell receptor beta chains from one sample, sequenced in a study of blood T cell repertoires in COVID-19. Repertoires were generated with immunoSEQ multiplex PCR, while TCRdb's copy carries only in-frame clones and drops some. The data contain about 180,000 clones, around 85% of them singletons. The specimen was PBMCs or T cells enriched from blood (not recorded which). The receptor source for this set is a man aged 40-50 years who had recovered from COVID-19.

The rearrangement uses TRBV3-1 (or the pseudogene TRBV3-2) and TRBJ2-2; 12 bases match TRBD2. Germline V gene sequence: CDR1 LGHDT, CDR2 YNNKEL (reference sequence). CDR3 length: 16 amino acids. The V segment lost 4 bases and the J segment 6 bases; nucleotides outside the gene matches: 6. The CDR3 reads CASSPSRLAGAGELFF. CDR3 sequence (DNA): TGTGCCAGCAGCCCCTCTCGACTAGCGGGAGCCGGGGAGCTGTTTTTT.

This chain joins TRBV29-1 and TRBJ1-3; a weak D match, TRBD1 (5 bases). V was shortened by 4 bases and J by 0 bases, with 10 bases between the two germline ends. Germline V gives CDR1 SQVTM, CDR2 ANQGSEA. This CDR3 comprises 14 residues. CDR3 sequence: CSVVRGTSGNTIYF. The CDR3 DNA sequence: TGCAGCGTTGTTAGGGGAACCTCTGGAAACACCATATATTTT.

The rearrangement joins TRBV9 to TRBJ2-1; 8 nucleotides line up with TRBD2. The germline CDR1 and CDR2 sequences are SGDLS and YYNGEE. Trimming at V came to 0 bases and at J to 4 bases, leaving 3 bases not matched to a gene. The CDR3 is made up of 15 amino acids. The CDR3 reads CASSVDQREYNEQFF. CDR3 in DNA: TGTGCCAGCAGCGTAGACCAGCGGGAGTACAATGAGCAGTTCTTC.

This clone was counted a few times. The chain uses TRBV6-6 and TRBJ2-1; 8 nucleotides align to TRBD1. Trimming at V came to 5 bases and at J to 4 bases, leaving 28 bases not matched to a gene. Germline values: CDR1 MNHNY, CDR2 SVGAGI (reference sequence). The CDR3 is 22 amino acids. The CDR3 nucleotides are TGTGCCAGCAGTCCCGAAAGACAGGGGATATTCATTAGAAACCGTGATTACAATGAGCAGTTCTTC. This translates into CASSPERQGIFIRNRDYNEQFF.

This clone was seen only once. V usage is TRBV9 and J usage is TRBJ2-1; D is undetermined. V shed 4 bases and J shed 7 bases, with 15 bases lying between them. Looked up from germline, CDR1 is SGDLS and CDR2 is YYNGEE. The CDR3 sequence is 14 residues long. DNA of the CDR3: TGTGCCAGCAGCAAAGTCGGTGTTTTGAATGAGCAGTTCTTC. Amino acid sequence: CASSKVGVLNEQFF.

The chain uses TRBV11-2 and TRBJ1-1, with D perhaps TRBD1 (6 bases). The germline V and J ends were trimmed by 1 base and 0 bases, with 9 bases remaining between them. The CDR3 loop spans 15 amino acids. Per the germline V gene, CDR1 is SGHAT and CDR2 is FQNNGV. CDR3 DNA sequence: TGTGCCAGCAGCTTAGTGAAGGGGGTGAACACTGAAGCTTTCTTT. Amino acids: CASSLVKGVNTEAFF.

The rearrangement uses TRBV5-6 and TRBJ2-7; 9 positions match TRBD1. V lost 2 bases and J lost 5; bases outside the gene matches: 8. Germline CDR1 is SGHDT and CDR2 is YYEEEE. The CDR3 contains 15 residues. CDR3 loop: CASSLVDRGGDEQYF. The CDR3 DNA reads TGTGCCAGCAGCTTAGTCGACAGGGGGGGCGACGAGCAGTACTTC.

This sequence joins TRBV12-3 or TRBV12-4 and TRBJ1-1; weak D call: TRBD1 (5 bases). CDR3 length equals 13 residues. V lost 6 bases, J lost 0 bases, and 8 bases lay in between. CDR3 protein: CASRMTVNTEAFF. In DNA form, the CDR3 reads TGTGCCAGCAGGATGACAGTGAACACTGAAGCTTTCTTT.

This chain links TRBV3-1 (or the pseudogene TRBV3-2) with TRBJ1-2, with a tentative D call TRBD1 (6 bases). The CDR3 runs to 12 residues. Trimming removed 2 bases at V and 8 bases at J, with 9 bases between. CDR1 and CDR2 (germline): LGHDT, YNNKEL (reference sequence). CDR3 protein: CASSQRGYGYTF. The DNA for the CDR3 is TGTGCCAGCAGCCAAAGGGGGTACGGCTACACCTTC.

This clone came up once. J is TRBJ1-2 and V is TRBV5-6; 8 bases align to TRBD1. Trimming cost V 4 bases and J 4 bases; bases outside gene matches: 12. The germline CDR1 and CDR2 sequences are SGHDT and YYEEEE. The CDR3 length is 16 residues. The CDR3 sequence is CASSQTATGAIYGYTF. In DNA form, the CDR3 reads TGTGCCAGCAGCCAGACCGCGACAGGGGCTATCTATGGCTACACCTTC.